The clone carrying this T cell receptor beta chain was recorded many times. Antigen unknown. This entry comes from a study of CD8 T cells in ankylosing spondylitis. Whole-study findings and limits: In ankylosing spondylitis blood, a motif of 7 to 9 highly homologous TCR beta variants appeared characteristic.

In TCRdb, the 5' RACE reads were re-called with MiXCR into one record per CDR3 protein. Of more than 650,000 distinct CDR3 sequences in the sample, 10% to 15% are singletons; the top ten hold 0.51%. CDR1 and CDR2 from the germline V gene are DFQATT and SNEGSKA (reference sequence). The CDR3 has 13 amino acids. Between the trimmed V and J ends, which lost 5 bases and 5 bases, there was a span of 14 bases. Sequencing was done on a sample of blood, either unsorted or a sorted T cell fraction (not recorded which). This clonotype was obtained from a male donor with ankylosing spondylitis. This chain joins TRBV20-1 and TRBJ2-3; D may be TRBD2 (6 bases). The CDR3 bases are TGCAGTGCTTTTTCTAGCGTTCTAGATACGCAGTATTTT. Protein sequence: CSAFSSVLDTQYF.